The entry that follows covers one T cell receptor beta chain sequence. The antigen is undetermined. One junction end does not reproduce the germline sequence, and a read error may be involved. TCRdb re-analysed the RT-PCR reads in MiXCR, keeping a single row per CDR3 protein. The sample shows roughly 500,000 distinct CDR3 sequences, roughly 23% of them seen only once. Looked up from germline, CDR1 is DFQATT and CDR2 is SNEGSKA (reference sequence). This CDR3 has 14 amino acids. The sample comes from a study of response to subunit inactivated influenza vaccine. General study points: The authors proposed limited new T cell recruitment per seasonal influenza vaccination.

The sequences come from CD4+ T cells sorted from PBMCs, collected 5 to 6 days after vaccination. The sequence was collected from a man in his fifties or sixties who received an inactivated influenza vaccine. The V and J genes are TRBV20-1 and TRBJ2-1; possibly TRBD2 for D (6 bases). The CDR3 DNA reads TGTAGTGCTAGCAGGCTAGTGGACTACAGTGAGCAGTTCTTC. This encodes CSASRLVDYSEQFF.